The 12 T cell receptor beta chains below all came from one sample that was sequenced in a study of T cells in Graves' hyperthyroidism and ophthalmopathy. Authors of the study amplified TCR beta CDR3 regions from RNA transcripts. HTBI primers were the set used in a first-round RT-PCR of the TCR CDR3. In TCRdb, the multiplex PCR reads were re-called with MiXCR into one record per CDR3 protein. The sample yields 380,000 or so distinct CDR3 sequences, 19% seen once. Sequenced input: blood. These receptors came from a woman in her late teens or twenties with Graves' hyperthyroidism.

This clonotype was counted at least ten times. DNA for the CDR3: TGTGCCAGCAGTCCCTCGGGGGGGGGCACTGAAGCTTTCTTT. Residues: CASSPSGGGTEAFF. The chain recombines TRBV6-2 or TRBV6-3 with TRBJ1-1, with a possible D match to TRBD1 (5 bases). The CDR3 sequence is 14 residues long. V shed 5 bases and J shed 4 bases, with 14 bases lying between them. Germline V lookup: CDR1 MNHEY, CDR2 SVGEGT.

Points on this clonotype: One end of the junction does not line up with germline, which may come from a read error. V gene TRBV7-3 combines with J gene TRBJ1-6, with D uncertain. CDR3 length: 12 amino acids. The V gene's germline CDR1 is SGHTA and CDR2 FQGTGA. The CDR3 DNA reads as TGTGCCAGCGCCACAAATAATTCACCCCTCTACTTT. This encodes CASATNNSPLYF.

J is TRBJ1-6 and V is TRBV27, with 7 bases identical to TRBD1. This CDR3 comprises 12 residues. V dropped 7 bases and J dropped 10; count of bases not matched to a gene: 4. The germline gives CDR1 MNHEY, CDR2 SMNVEV (reference sequence). The CDR3 here is CASKTGESPLHF. The CDR3 DNA reads as TGTGCCAGCAAAACAGGGGAATCACCCCTCCACTTT.

This clonotype occurred many times. The CDR3 sequence is CASSVSGQGADGYTF. CDR3 sequence (DNA): TGTGCCAGCAGCGTATCGGGACAGGGAGCGGATGGCTACACCTTC. The genes are TRBV13 and TRBJ1-2; 9 bases map to TRBD1. V shed 5 bases and J 6 bases; nucleotides not matched to a gene: 10. Per the germline V gene, CDR1 is PRHDT and CDR2 is FYEKMQ (reference sequence). The CDR3 spans 15 residues.

There are a few counts of this clonotype. V is TRBV6-5 and J is TRBJ2-4; TRBD2 aligns across 10 bases. Germline lookup yields CDR1 MNHEY and CDR2 SVGAGI. This CDR3 has 15 residues. The V and J ends lost 4 bases and 7 bases, in that order; junction bases with no gene match: 7. The chain's CDR3 is CASSSVAGGENIQYF. The CDR3 DNA reads as TGTGCCAGCAGTTCAGTAGCGGGGGGCGAGAACATTCAGTACTTC.

This clonotype came up many times. V is TRBV28 and J is TRBJ1-1; no clear D gene. The CDR3 is 12 amino acids. In germline, CDR1 is MDHEN, CDR2 SYDVKM. Trimming cost V 3 bases and J 8 bases, with 10 bases left between them. This chain's CDR3 is CASSLLPTEAFF. The CDR3 coding sequence is TGTGCCAGCAGTTTGTTACCTACGGAAGCTTTCTTT.

This clonotype was counted ten times or more. This chain connects TRBV20-1 to TRBJ1-2, with D uncertain. The CDR3 has 13 residues. Germline CDR1 and CDR2: DFQATT and SNEGSKA (reference sequence). Between the trimmed V and J ends, which lost 2 bases and 4 bases, there was a span of 11 bases. The CDR3 spells CSARFEHSYGYTF. CDR3 nucleotides: TGCAGTGCTAGATTCGAACATAGCTATGGCTACACCTTC.

The rearrangement joins TRBV12-3 or TRBV12-4 to TRBJ2-2; unclear D gene. The CDR3 has 15 residues. Deletions cut 5 bases from V and 4 bases from J, with 14 bases between. The CDR3 loop reads CASSIPGFVTGELFF. The CDR3 DNA is TGTGCCAGCAGTATCCCGGGCTTCGTCACCGGGGAGCTGTTTTTT.

This clonotype was seen repeatedly, ten times or more. The chain couples TRBV24-1 to TRBJ2-7; 8 bases are a match to TRBD1. The CDR3 is 12 amino acids. With 9 bases clipped from V and 6 bases from J, the junction kept 6 bases outside the gene matches. From germline, CDR1 is KGHDR and CDR2 SFDVKD. CDR3 DNA sequence: TGTGCCACCGCGACAGGGGCAGGCGAGCAGTACTTC. Translating gives CATATGAGEQYF.

This clonotype occurred many times. V is TRBV12-3 or TRBV12-4 and J is TRBJ2-7; unclear D gene. The CDR3 sequence is 13 residues long. The germline V and J ends were trimmed by 3 bases and 1 base, with 7 bases remaining between them. The CDR3 protein is CASSFEVSYEQYF. Written as DNA, the CDR3 is TGTGCCAGCAGTTTCGAGGTATCCTACGAGCAGTACTTC.

The table lists this clonotype with many counts. V and J are TRBV28 and TRBJ1-5, with D uncertain. Trimming shortened V by 6 bases and J by 4 bases, and 16 bases separated the two germline ends. Germline CDR1 MDHEN, CDR2 SYDVKM. The CDR3 has 15 residues. The CDR3 coding sequence is TGTGCCAGCAGACTCCTTGCAGGATGGAATCAGCCCCAGCATTTT. Its protein is CASRLLAGWNQPQHF.

Comment on this clonotype: This may be a read error: a much more frequent sequence differs by one nucleotide. The chain carries TRBV11-2 and TRBJ2-3; 9 bases are shared with TRBD2. Germline CDR1 reads SGHAT; CDR2 reads FQNNGV. CDR3 length: 17 residues. CDR3 amino acids: CVSSKYSGGYVTDTQYF. The CDR3 nucleotides are TGTGTCAGCAGCAAATATAGCGGGGGTTATGTCACAGATACGCAGTATTTT.